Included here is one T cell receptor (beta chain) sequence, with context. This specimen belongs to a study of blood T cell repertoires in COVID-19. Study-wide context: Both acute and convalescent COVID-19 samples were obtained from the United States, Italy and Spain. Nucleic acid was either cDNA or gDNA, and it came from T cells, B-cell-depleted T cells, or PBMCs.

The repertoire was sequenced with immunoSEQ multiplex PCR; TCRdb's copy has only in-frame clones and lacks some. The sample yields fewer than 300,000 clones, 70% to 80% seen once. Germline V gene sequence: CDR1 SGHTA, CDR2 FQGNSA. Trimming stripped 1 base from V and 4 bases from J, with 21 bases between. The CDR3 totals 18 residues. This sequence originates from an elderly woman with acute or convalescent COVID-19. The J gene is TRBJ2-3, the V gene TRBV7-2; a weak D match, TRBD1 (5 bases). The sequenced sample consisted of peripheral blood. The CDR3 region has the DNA TGTGCCAGCAGCTTAGGGGCCGGCCAGGGCGTTGAGGCAGATACGCAGTATTTT. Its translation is CASSLGAGQGVEADTQYF.